Listed below are T cell receptor beta chains from one sample, sequenced in a study of Ad26.COV2.S vaccination and SARS-CoV-2 variants. Sequenced by immunoSEQ multiplex PCR; TCRdb stores in-frame clones only, minus some. The table has about 370,000 clones, approximately 90% seen once; the top ten hold 3% to 3.5%. Sequenced here: peripheral blood, sampled in a trial of Ad26.COV2.S vaccine versus placebo. These receptors came from a person aged 18-60 years who received the Ad26.COV2.S COVID-19 vaccine or a placebo. The CDR3 runs from the conserved cysteine through the conserved F or W. Each record gives: J gene, clone size, V gene, D gene, CDR3 DNA, CDR3 protein. A D gene is named only where the DNA matches it firmly. The listing skips clone size in some rows; elsewhere it reads once, few, many or a size class.

>TRBJ2-7|.|TRBV7-2|TRBD1
TGTGCCAGCTCAGGGACAGGGGCGTCCTACGAGCAGTACTTC
CASSGTGASYEQYF
>TRBJ1-6|few|TRBV5-1|TRBD1
TGCGCCAGCAGCTTCCGACAGGGGAGCGATTCACCCCTCCACTTT
CASSFRQGSDSPLHF
>TRBJ2-7|.|TRBV5-6|.
TGTGCCAGCAGCTCCCCAACTTTTCACGAGCAGTACTTC
CASSSPTFHEQYF
>TRBJ2-7|once|TRBV6-5|TRBD1
TGTGCCAGCAGAGGGACAGCCTCCTACGAGCAGTACTTC
CASRGTASYEQYF
>TRBJ1-2|.|TRBV23-1|.
TGCGCCAGCAGTCACCCAGGGGACCTCAACTATGGCTACACCTTC
CASSHPGDLNYGYTF
>TRBJ2-2|.|TRBV7-9|.
TGTGCCAGCAGCTTAGGTTACAGGAACACCGGGGAGCTGTTTTTT
CASSLGYRNTGELFF
>TRBJ1-6|few|TRBV24-1|.
TGTGCCACAAGAAGGGAGGGAGGTTCACCCCTCCACTTT
CATRREGGSPLHF
>TRBJ2-1|.|TRBV7-7|TRBD2
TGTGCTAGCAGCCCAGGGGTGAGCGGGGGGGCCATTGAGCAGTTCTTC
CASSPGVSGGAIEQFF
>TRBJ1-1|.|TRBV5-1|.
TGCGCCAGCAGCTTCGGCGGGAACACTGAAGCTTTCTTT
CASSFGGNTEAFF
>TRBJ2-1|.|TRBV6-2/TRBV6-3|.
TGTGCCAGCAGTTACCCGAGGTGGGCGCGGGATGAGCAGTTCTTC
CASSYPRWARDEQFF
>TRBJ2-3|.|TRBV7-2|.
TGTGCCAGCAGCTTTTACGGGGATACGCAGTATTTT
CASSFYGDTQYF
>TRBJ2-7|.|TRBV2|TRBD2
TGTGCCAGCAGTGTATTAGCGGGGGGGCACGAGCAGTACTTC
CASSVLAGGHEQYF
>TRBJ2-2|.|TRBV5-1|.
TGCGCCAGCAGCTTGGCTACAGTCCTAGCTCACACCGGGGAGCTGTTTTTT
CASSLATVLAHTGELFF
>TRBJ1-3|.|TRBV6-5|.
TGTGCCAGCAGTTACTCGACGAGAAACACCATATATTTT
CASSYSTRNTIYF
>TRBJ1-1|.|TRBV6-4|.
TGTGCCAGCAGGAGAACAGGGCTAGAGAACACTGAAGCTTTCTTT
CASRRTGLENTEAFF
>TRBJ1-1|.|TRBV5-1|.
TGCGCCAGCAGCTTGGATATTGAGGACACTGAAGCTTTCTTT
CASSLDIEDTEAFF
>TRBJ1-1|.|TRBV7-8|.
TGTGCCAGCAGCTTAGATATTTGGGGTGAGAACACTGAAGCTTTCTTT
CASSLDIWGENTEAFF
>TRBJ1-5|.|TRBV18|.
TGTGCCAGCTCACCGGGTAGCAATCAGCCCCAGCATTTT
CASSPGSNQPQHF
>TRBJ1-3|.|TRBV30|.
TGTGCCTGGAGCTGGGGTCCTGGAAACACCATATATTTT
CAWSWGPGNTIYF
>TRBJ1-1|once|TRBV11-2|.
TGTGCCAGCAGCCTAGGGGGGCGGAACACTGAAGCTTTCTTT
CASSLGGRNTEAFF
>TRBJ1-2|.|TRBV27|.
TGTGCCAGCAGTTTAGCCGGGGGCACTAACTATGGCTACACCTTC
CASSLAGGTNYGYTF
>TRBJ1-6|.|TRBV11-2|TRBD1
TGTGCCAGCAGCGGACAGGTTGGGGGCGATTCACCCCTCCACTTT
CASSGQVGGDSPLHF
>TRBJ2-7|.|TRBV10-3|.
TGTGCCATCAGCGGGGGATCCTACGAGCAGTACTTC
CAISGGSYEQYF
>TRBJ2-1|.|TRBV11-2|.
TGTGCCAGCAGCTTAGACAGCTTTGACAATGAGCAGTTCTTC
CASSLDSFDNEQFF
>TRBJ1-3|.|TRBV9|.
TGTGCCAGCAGCGTAGATCTTGGTCAGTCTGGAAACACCATATATTTT
CASSVDLGQSGNTIYF
>TRBJ2-7|.|TRBV12-3/TRBV12-4|TRBD2
TGTGCCAGCAGCTCTAGCGGTGCGCTCGAGCAGTACTTC
CASSSSGALEQYF
>TRBJ1-1|.|TRBV3-1/TRBV3-2|.
TGTGCCAGCAGCCCCTGGGAGGGAGGGGAAGCTTTCTTT
CASSPWEGGEAFF
>TRBJ2-2|.|TRBV12-5|.
TGTGCTAGTGGTTGGGCACCAGTCCCCAACACCGGGGAGCTGTTTTTT
CASGWAPVPNTGELFF
>TRBJ2-1|.|TRBV7-2|TRBD2
TGTGCCAGCAGCTCCGGGACTAGCTTGGTTGAGCAGTTCTTC
CASSSGTSLVEQFF
>TRBJ2-1|.|TRBV4-1|.
TGCGCCAGCAGCCAACTGGGATTGGGCTACAATGAGCAGTTCTTC
CASSQLGLGYNEQFF
>TRBJ2-2|.|TRBV28|TRBD1
TGTGCCAGCAGTGTCCGACAGGGAAACGGGGAGCTGTTTTTT
CASSVRQGNGELFF
>TRBJ2-5|.|TRBV20-1|TRBD1
TGCAGTGAGGGGGCAAGAGGAACCCAGTACTTC
CSEGARGTQYF
>TRBJ2-2|.|TRBV11-2|.
TGTGCCAGCAGCTTAGGAGGGAACGGGGAGCTGTTTTTT
CASSLGGNGELFF
>TRBJ1-5|.|TRBV5-5|.
TGTGCCAGCAGCTGGGGGGTGGGGTTGGGTCAGCCCCAGCATTTT
CASSWGVGLGQPQHF
>TRBJ1-1|.|TRBV5-4|.
TGTGCCAGCAGCTTGGTAGGGCTGAACGCTGAAGCTTTCTTT
CASSLVGLNAEAFF
>TRBJ2-5|.|TRBV6-6|.
TGTGCCCCAGCAGAGACCCAGTACTTC
CAPAETQYF
>TRBJ1-1|.|TRBV7-9|.
TGTGCCAGCACTCCGGGGACAACCTTGAACACTGAAGCTTTCTTT
CASTPGTTLNTEAFF
>TRBJ2-5|.|TRBV3-1/TRBV3-2|.
TGTGCCAGCAGCCAAACCCCTACCCCCCAGTACTTC
CASSQTPTPQYF
>TRBJ2-7|.|TRBV6-5|.
TGTGCCAGCAGCAGAGAGGACAGCACCTACGAGCAGTACTTC
CASSREDSTYEQYF
>TRBJ1-2|.|TRBV23-1|.
TGCGCCAGCAGTCGGACGACTGGATATGGCTACACCTTC
CASSRTTGYGYTF